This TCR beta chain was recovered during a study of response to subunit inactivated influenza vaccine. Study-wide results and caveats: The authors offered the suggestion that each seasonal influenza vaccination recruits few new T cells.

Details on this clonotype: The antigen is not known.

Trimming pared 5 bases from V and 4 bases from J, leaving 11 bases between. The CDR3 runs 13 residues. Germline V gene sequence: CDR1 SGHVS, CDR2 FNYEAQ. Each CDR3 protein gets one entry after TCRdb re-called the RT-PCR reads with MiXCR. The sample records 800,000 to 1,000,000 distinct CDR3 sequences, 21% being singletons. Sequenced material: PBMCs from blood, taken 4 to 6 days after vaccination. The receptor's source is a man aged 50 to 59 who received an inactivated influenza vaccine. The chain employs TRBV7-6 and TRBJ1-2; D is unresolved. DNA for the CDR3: TGTGCCAGCAGCCCCGGAGAGCTCTATGGCTACACCTTC. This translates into CASSPGELYGYTF.